This TCR beta chain was recovered during a study of T-cell memory formation after mild COVID-19. Trimming removed 4 bases at V and 0 bases at J, with 8 bases between. This CDR3 spans 14 amino acids. Whole-study findings and limits: Researchers report contracting CD4+ clones mostly in CM and EM, with CD8+ clones in EMRA. Clones shrinking from day 15 to 85 showed even CD4/CD8 mixes; later expanders tilted CD4+.

TCRdb called the 5' RACE reads again in MiXCR, with one record for every CDR3 protein. This sample has about 400,000 distinct CDR3 sequences, with roughly 26% found just once. This clonotype was seen a handful of times. Its antigen remains unknown. Sequenced: PBMCs or a T cell subset sorted from them (not recorded which). The receptor comes from an adult woman who had mild COVID-19 (a few samples of this study predate the infection). Cell type and time point are not known. V and J are TRBV12-3 or TRBV12-4 and TRBJ2-3; D remains ambiguous. CDR3 in amino acids: CASSYPGSTDTQYF. DNA for the CDR3: TGTGCCAGCAGTTACCCGGGCAGCACAGATACGCAGTATTTT.